The 32 T cell receptor beta chains in this list originate from one sample, sequenced in a study of T-cell reconstitution after alpha-beta-depleted transplantation in children. Unique molecular identifiers were built into the TCRbeta library. MiXCR was run by TCRdb on the PCR reads, yielding one entry per CDR3 protein. The profile covers fewer than 700,000 distinct CDR3 sequences, with under 15% appearing a single time and approximately 2% taken by the ten largest. Sequencing used PBMCs, mostly from graft donor cells, obtained 360 days after TCRalphabeta/CD19-depleted stem cell transplant. The receptor source for this set is a male patient younger than 18 who had a stem cell transplant for acute myeloid leukemia, so the T cells may come from the graft donor.

This clonotype was found once. Written as DNA, the CDR3 is TGTGCCAGTAGTTTCGTGCCAGATACGCAGTATTTT. It is translated as CASSFVPDTQYF. The V gene is TRBV19, the J gene TRBJ2-3, with no clear D. V lost 5 bases and J 4 bases, leaving 7 bases between the germline ends. The CDR3 consists of 12 residues. Per the germline V gene, CDR1 is LNHDA and CDR2 is SQIVND (reference sequence).

The chain carries TRBV6-5 and TRBJ2-6, with 9 nucleotides matching TRBD1. CDR1 MNHEY and CDR2 SVGAGI come from the germline V gene. This CDR3 has 12 amino acids. V was pared by 5 bases and J by 11 bases, with 1 base of the junction left unmatched. The CDR3 DNA sequence: TGTGCCAGCAGTCGACAGGGGGACGTCCTGACTTTC. Amino acids: CASSRQGDVLTF.

This clonotype was seen more than once but under ten times. The gene calls are TRBV6-2 or TRBV6-3 and TRBJ2-3; 7 bases agree with TRBD1. CDR1 MNHEY and CDR2 SVGEGT come from the germline V gene. This CDR3 contains 16 residues. J was trimmed by 2 bases and V by 5 bases; bases with no gene match: 10. CDR3 nucleotides: TGTGCCAGCAGTGCGCTGACAGGGCTAGACACAGATACGCAGTATTTT. The encoded protein is CASSALTGLDTDTQYF.

The chain has TRBV5-1 and TRBJ2-2; TRBD1 matches at 7 bases. After removal of 0 bases from V and 5 bases from J, the junction contained 4 bases not matched to a gene. The CDR3 extends over 15 amino acids. Germline V gene data show CDR1 as SGHRS and CDR2 as YFSETQ. In DNA, the CDR3 is TGCGCCAGCAGCTTGGTCAGGGGGTTGACCGGGGAGCTGTTTTTT. Translated, it gives CASSLVRGLTGELFF.

The chain combines TRBV30 with TRBJ1-1; D is unclear. This CDR3 is 12 amino acids long. Trimming removed 4 bases from V and 3 bases from J, with 9 bases in between. The germline CDR1 and CDR2 sequences are GTSNPN and SVGIG (reference sequence). The CDR3, as DNA: TGTGCCTGGATAGGGCCGTACACTGAAGCTTTCTTT. It encodes CAWIGPYTEAFF.

Only a few counts were recorded for this clonotype. The J gene is TRBJ2-3, the V gene TRBV7-3; D possibly corresponds to TRBD2 (6 bases). The CDR3 has 16 residues. The V end was cut by 4 bases, the J end by 0 bases, with 14 bases between. Germline loops: CDR1 SGHTA, CDR2 FQGTGA. The CDR3 loop reads CASSSSLGLSTDTQYF. In nucleotides, the CDR3 is TGTGCCAGCAGCTCCTCGCTGGGACTTAGCACAGATACGCAGTATTTT.

This clonotype was detected ten times or more. V usage is TRBV6-5 and J usage is TRBJ2-7; D possibly corresponds to TRBD1 (7 bases). The ends were cut back, 5 bases at V and 6 bases at J, with 11 bases in the middle. The CDR3 is 12 amino acids. Germline V gene data show CDR1 as MNHEY and CDR2 as SVGAGI. CDR3 bases: TGTGCCAGCAGTCGACAGGGAGGCGAGCAGTACTTC. Protein: CASSRQGGEQYF.

Worth noting for this clonotype: One end of the junction fails to match germline, which may point to a read error. The chain has TRBV29-1 and TRBJ2-5; 11 nucleotides align to TRBD2. Germline CDR1 SQVTM, CDR2 ANQGSEA. The CDR3 length is 14 residues. CDR3 nucleotides: TGCAGCGCCAGCCTAGCGGGAGGAGGGGAGACCGAGTACTTC. This sequence encodes CSASLAGGGETEYF.

This clonotype was observed a few times. The chain uses TRBV9 and TRBJ2-1; D remains ambiguous. Germline loops: CDR1 SGDLS, CDR2 YYNGEE. The CDR3 contains 14 residues. The V end was cut by 2 bases, the J end by 0 bases, with 6 bases between. CDR3 sequence reads: CASSVPFSYNEQFF. In DNA, the CDR3 is TGTGCCAGCAGCGTGCCCTTCTCCTACAATGAGCAGTTCTTC.

The V call is TRBV7-2, the J call TRBJ1-5, with D possibly matching TRBD1 (5 bases). Per germline, CDR1 SGHTA and CDR2 FQGNSA. The V gene lost 6 bases and the J gene lost 2 bases, with 14 bases spanning the gap. The CDR3 is 15 residues long. In DNA form, the CDR3 reads TGTGCCAGCAGGAAGGGGTCTTGGGGCAATCAGCCCCAGCATTTT. Protein sequence: CASRKGSWGNQPQHF. Full variable domain (missing parts from reference TRBV7-2 and TRBJ1-5): GAGVSQSPSNKVTEKGKDVELRCDPISGHTALYWYRQSLGQGLEFLIYFQGNSAPDKSGLPSDRFSAERTGGSVSTLTIQRTQQEDSAVYLCASRKGSWGNQPQHFGDGTRLSIL.

This clonotype came up a few times. This chain connects TRBV28 to TRBJ2-5; 9 positions agree with TRBD2. This CDR3 contains 15 residues. Germline V CDR1 and CDR2: MDHEN, SYDVKM. With V trimmed by 6 bases and J by 8 bases, 13 bases remained unmatched. The CDR3 nucleotides read TGTGCCAGCAGGCTGTGGCGGGAGGGCCTGGGAACCCAGTACTTC. Translating it yields CASRLWREGLGTQYF.

This clonotype was seen repeatedly, ten times or more. The rearrangement links TRBV9 to TRBJ2-7; D is perhaps TRBD2 (6 bases). Germline V CDR1 and CDR2: SGDLS, YYNGEE. V was pared by 0 bases and J by 0 bases, with 10 bases between. This CDR3 contains 15 residues. The CDR3 nucleotides read TGTGCCAGCAGCGTAGACGGGAGTAGCTCCTACGAGCAGTACTTC. It encodes CASSVDGSSSYEQYF.

This clonotype was counted many times. This chain joins TRBV7-3 and TRBJ2-4; no definite D call. The CDR3 loop spans 13 amino acids. The germline V gene encodes CDR1 SGHTA and CDR2 FQGTGA. V was cut by 5 bases and J by 5 bases, with 10 bases left in between. DNA of the CDR3: TGTGCCAGCAGCCCCGGATGGGAAAACATTCAGTACTTC. It is translated as CASSPGWENIQYF.

This chain connects TRBV20-1 to TRBJ2-7, with D perhaps matching TRBD1 (6 bases). Germline CDR1 and CDR2: DFQATT and SNEGSKA (reference sequence). V gave up 3 bases and J gave up 3 bases, with 15 bases separating them. The CDR3 loop spans 14 amino acids. CDR3 sequence: CSARDRKTFYEQYF. The DNA for the CDR3 is TGCAGTGCTAGGGACAGAAAAACTTTCTACGAGCAGTACTTC.

The chain links TRBV7-2 to TRBJ2-3, with 9 nucleotides matching TRBD2. CDR1 and CDR2 from the germline V gene are SGHTA and FQGNSA. The CDR3 length is 17 residues. V was clipped by 1 base and J by 4 bases; unmatched bases: 9. CDR3 in DNA: TGTGCCAGCAGCTTAGTTCCGCTAGCGGGAAAAGCAGATACGCAGTATTTT. This sequence encodes CASSLVPLAGKADTQYF.

In this sample, this clonotype turned up a few times. The chain has TRBV15 and TRBJ2-7, with TRBD2 as a possible D gene (6 bases). This CDR3 has 15 amino acids. V lost 1 base, J lost 4 bases, and 14 bases lay in between. Germline V lookup: CDR1 LNHNV, CDR2 YYDKDF (reference sequence). The CDR3 DNA sequence: TGTGCCACCAGCAGAGGCATTAGCGGTACATACGAGCAGTACTTC. This encodes CATSRGISGTYEQYF. Filled out from reference TRBV15 and TRBJ2-7, the complete variable domain reads DAMVIQNPRYQVTQFGKPVTLSCSQTLNHNVMYWYQQKSSQAPKLLFHYYDKDFNNEADTPDNFQSRRPNTSFCFLDIRSPGLGDTAMYLCATSRGISGTYEQYFGPGTRLTVT.

The rearrangement links TRBV28 to TRBJ1-6, with D perhaps TRBD1 (5 bases). V shed 3 bases and J shed 12 bases, with 15 bases lying between them. Germline V gene lookup returns CDR1 MDHEN and CDR2 SYDVKM. The CDR3 extends over 14 amino acids. In DNA, the CDR3 is TGTGCCAGCAGTTTCCCGGTCAGGGTGAAACCCCTCCACTTT. This gives the protein CASSFPVRVKPLHF.

In this sample, this clonotype turned up many times. The chain is built from TRBV12-3 or TRBV12-4 and TRBJ1-5; D call uncertain. V shed 3 bases and J shed 7 bases, with 10 bases lying between them. The CDR3 spans 13 residues. CDR3 in amino acids: CASSLGKWQPQHF. The CDR3 DNA is TGTGCCAGCAGTTTGGGGAAATGGCAGCCCCAGCATTTT.

The V gene is TRBV6-6, the J gene TRBJ1-1; perhaps TRBD1 as D (5 bases). Germline loops: CDR1 MNHNY, CDR2 SVGAGI (reference sequence). Trimming pared 6 bases from V and 11 bases from J, leaving 16 bases between. The length of the CDR3 is 12 residues. DNA for the CDR3: TGTGCCAGCAGGCCCGGGACTTCCTGGGCTTTCTTT. Amino acid sequence: CASRPGTSWAFF.

V is TRBV20-1 and J is TRBJ2-7; no definite D call. Germline CDR1 reads DFQATT; CDR2 reads SNEGSKA (reference sequence). The CDR3 contains 15 residues. V shed 3 bases and J shed 9 bases, with 24 bases lying between them. The CDR3 region is CSASRRYRVPTGQYF. CDR3 bases: TGCAGTGCTAGTAGACGCTACCGAGTCCCTACGGGGCAGTACTTC.

This sequence joins TRBV7-9 and TRBJ2-7, with D maybe TRBD2 (5 bases). From germline, CDR1 is SEHNR and CDR2 FQNEAQ (reference sequence). V lost 0 bases and J 6 bases, leaving 9 bases between the germline ends. This CDR3 has 13 residues. CDR3 DNA: TGTGCCAGCAGCTTAGCCGGGAAGCCCGAGCAGTACTTC. Translation: CASSLAGKPEQYF. The full variable domain, in which reference TRBV7-9 and TRBJ2-7 provide the parts outside the CDR3, is DTGVSQNPRHKITKRGQNVTFRCDPISEHNRLYWYRQTLGQGPEFLTYFQNEAQLEKSRLLSDRFSAERPKGSFSTLEIQRTEQGDSAMYLCASSLAGKPEQYFGPGTRLTVT.

The chain is built from TRBV19 and TRBJ2-1; 12 bases agree with TRBD2. Trimming removed 7 bases from V and 0 bases from J; junction bases left unmatched: 10. Germline CDR1 is LNHDA and CDR2 is SQIVND (reference sequence). This CDR3 has 18 amino acids. CDR3 bases: TGTGCCAGTACGGTCCTAGCGGGAGGGCCAATCTCCTACAATGAGCAGTTCTTC. Protein sequence: CASTVLAGGPISYNEQFF.

This rearrangement joins TRBV5-1 to TRBJ2-1; 14 bases are shared with TRBD2. This CDR3 has 16 residues. Germline-derived CDR1 and CDR2 are SGHRS and YFSETQ. J lost 9 bases, V lost 4 bases, and 9 bases had no gene match. This CDR3 is CASSQMTSGREGEQFF. The CDR3 nucleotides read TGCGCCAGCAGCCAAATGACTAGCGGGAGGGAGGGTGAGCAGTTCTTC.

The chain joins TRBV6-2 or TRBV6-3 to TRBJ2-7, with D unclear. The CDR3 has 15 amino acids. The V end lost 0 bases, the J end lost 3 bases, and 12 bases lay between the germline ends. The germline CDR1 and CDR2 sequences are MNHEY and SVGEGT. CDR3 residues: CASSYSILQNYEQYF. CDR3 sequence (DNA): TGTGCCAGCAGTTACTCGATTTTACAGAACTACGAGCAGTACTTC.

This clonotype has a handful of counts. The chain couples TRBV29-1 to TRBJ1-1, with TRBD1 as a possible D gene (5 bases). The V gene lost 7 bases and the J gene lost 5 bases, with 14 bases spanning the gap. This CDR3 contains 12 residues. The germline CDR1 and CDR2 sequences are SQVTM and ANQGSEA. This CDR3 reads CSAGGGRTEAFF. DNA for the CDR3: TGCAGCGCTGGGGGGGGGAGGACTGAAGCTTTCTTT.

This clonotype was counted at least ten times. CDR3 sequence (DNA): TGCAGTGCTCGGAGGGCAGGGAAAACCGGGGAGCTGTTTTTT. Residues: CSARRAGKTGELFF. The chain links TRBV20-1 to TRBJ2-2, with D possibly TRBD2 on 6 matching bases. The V gene's germline CDR1 is DFQATT and CDR2 SNEGSKA (reference sequence). The germline V and J ends were trimmed by 5 bases and 5 bases, with 15 bases remaining between them. The CDR3 consists of 14 residues.

The rearrangement uses TRBV7-9 and TRBJ2-1; D is unclear. The CDR3 spans 12 residues. CDR1 is SEHNR and CDR2 is FQNEAQ in the germline V gene (reference sequence). Deletions cut 3 bases from V and 15 bases from J, with 15 bases between. The CDR3, as DNA: TGTGCCAGCAGCTTCCCTAGACCCTCGCTGTTCTTC. Protein: CASSFPRPSLFF.

This clonotype was seen at least ten times. The rearrangement links TRBV7-9 to TRBJ2-1; 7 bases map to TRBD1. Germline trimming cut 3 bases from V and 4 bases from J; bases unmatched to any gene: 3. CDR3 length: 14 amino acids. Germline V gene data show CDR1 as SEHNR and CDR2 as FQNEAQ (reference sequence). CDR3 sequence reads: CASSFGRGYNEQFF. The CDR3 DNA reads as TGTGCCAGCAGCTTTGGCAGGGGGTACAATGAGCAGTTCTTC. The complete variable domain, with remaining parts taken from reference TRBV7-9 and TRBJ2-1, reads DTGVSQNPRHKITKRGQNVTFRCDPISEHNRLYWYRQTLGQGPEFLTYFQNEAQLEKSRLLSDRFSAERPKGSFSTLEIQRTEQGDSAMYLCASSFGRGYNEQFFGPGTRLTVL.

The chain combines TRBV10-3 with TRBJ1-2; 7 bases match TRBD1. In germline, CDR1 is ENHRY, CDR2 SYGVKD. The CDR3 length is 13 residues. V lost 8 bases, J lost 7 bases, and 10 bases stayed unmatched. The chain's CDR3 is CAILRTGLSGYTF. The CDR3 DNA follows: TGTGCCATCCTTAGGACAGGTTTGAGTGGCTACACCTTC.

This clonotype was recorded many times. V is TRBV5-1 and J is TRBJ2-2, with a tentative D call TRBD2 (6 bases). Per germline, CDR1 SGHRS and CDR2 YFSETQ. The CDR3 consists of 14 residues. The ends were cut back, 0 bases at V and 7 bases at J, with 10 bases in the middle. CDR3 sequence (DNA): TGCGCCAGCAGCTTGGCCTACGGGGGCGGGGAGCTGTTTTTT. Translating gives CASSLAYGGGELFF.

This clonotype was counted only a few times. This chain connects TRBV7-9 to TRBJ2-2; D uncertain. Germline CDR1 and CDR2: SEHNR and FQNEAQ (reference sequence). V shed 3 bases and J shed 0 bases, with 11 bases lying between them. The CDR3 has 16 residues. CDR3 in DNA: TGTGCCAGCAGCTTGATCGGAACTACGAACACCGGGGAGCTGTTTTTT. Protein sequence: CASSLIGTTNTGELFF.

In its sample, this clonotype was seen a few times. The rearrangement links TRBV7-8 to TRBJ2-5; tentatively, D is TRBD2 (7 bases). The CDR3 covers 15 residues. Trimming took off 0 bases at V and 2 bases at J, with 10 bases between the two ends. The germline gives CDR1 SGHVS, CDR2 FQNEAQ. The chain's CDR3 is CASSLARGGQETQYF. Here the CDR3 DNA reads TGTGCCAGCAGCTTAGCGAGGGGGGGGCAAGAGACCCAGTACTTC.